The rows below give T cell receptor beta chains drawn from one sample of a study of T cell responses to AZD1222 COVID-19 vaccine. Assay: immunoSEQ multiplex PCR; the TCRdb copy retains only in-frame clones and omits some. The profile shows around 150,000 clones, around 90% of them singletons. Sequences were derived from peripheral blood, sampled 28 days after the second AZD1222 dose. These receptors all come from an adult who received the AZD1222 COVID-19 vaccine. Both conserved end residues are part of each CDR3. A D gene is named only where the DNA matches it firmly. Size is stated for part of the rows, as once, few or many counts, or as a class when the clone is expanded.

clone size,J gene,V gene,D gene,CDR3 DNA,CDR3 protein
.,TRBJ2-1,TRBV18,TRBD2,TGTGCCAGCTCACCGGGACTAGCGGGAGGGCCCTACAATGAGCAGTTCTTC,CASSPGLAGGPYNEQFF
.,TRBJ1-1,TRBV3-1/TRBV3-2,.,TGTGCCAGCAGCCCCTCGTCAGATGCCCGGACTGAAGCTTTCTTT,CASSPSSDARTEAFF
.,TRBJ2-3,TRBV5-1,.,TGCGCCAGCAGCTACATTATGGGGGCAGTCGGTGATACGCAGTATTTT,CASSYIMGAVGDTQYF
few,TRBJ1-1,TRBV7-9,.,TGTGCCAGCAGCTTAGCCCATCGATCTGGGACTGAAGCTTTCTTT,CASSLAHRSGTEAFF
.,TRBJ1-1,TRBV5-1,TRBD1,TGCGCCAGCAGCTCGGGACAGATAAACACTGAAGCTTTCTTT,CASSSGQINTEAFF
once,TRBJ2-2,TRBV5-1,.,TGCGCCAGCAGCTTGAATTCCGGGGAGCTGTTTTTT,CASSLNSGELFF
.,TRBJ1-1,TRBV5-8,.,TGTGCCAGCAGCTTGTGGGGGCTGAGGGCTTTCTTT,CASSLWGLRAFF
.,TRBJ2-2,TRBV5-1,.,TGCGCCAGCAGCTCCGGGGCCCAAAGAAGCGGGGAGCTGTTTTTT,CASSSGAQRSGELFF
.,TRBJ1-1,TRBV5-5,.,TGTGCCAGCAGCTTTAGCGGCGGCAACACTGAAGCTTTCTTT,CASSFSGGNTEAFF
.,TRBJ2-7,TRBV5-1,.,TGCGCCAGCAGCTTGGCCGGGGGTATGGACGAGCAGTACTTC,CASSLAGGMDEQYF
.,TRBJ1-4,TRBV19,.,TGTGCCAGTAGTATACCGGCTGGGGGGAGGAGAGAAAAACTGTTTTTT,CASSIPAGGRREKLFF
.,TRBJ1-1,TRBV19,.,TGTGCCAGTAGTATAGGTGGCAGGGCCCACACTGAAGCTTTCTTT,CASSIGGRAHTEAFF
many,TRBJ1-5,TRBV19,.,TGTGCCAGTAGGCTGGACAGATATAGCAATCAGCCCCAGCATTTT,CASRLDRYSNQPQHF
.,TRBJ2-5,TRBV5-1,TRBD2,TGCGCCAGCAGCTTAGGCGGGAGGGAGACCCAGTACTTC,CASSLGGRETQYF
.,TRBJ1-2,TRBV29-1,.,TGCAGCGTTGACAGGGCGATTTATGGCTACACCTTC,CSVDRAIYGYTF
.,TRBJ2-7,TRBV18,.,TGTGCCAGCTCACCCGGGACATCGGGCCGGGGCGAGCAGTACTTC,CASSPGTSGRGEQYF
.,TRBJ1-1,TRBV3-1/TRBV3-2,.,TGTGCCAGCAGCCAATTATCCGGGGGCGAGGCTTTCTTT,CASSQLSGGEAFF
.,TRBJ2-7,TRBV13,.,TGTGCCAGCAGCCGACTAGGGGACGAGCAGTACTTC,CASSRLGDEQYF
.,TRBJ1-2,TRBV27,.,TGTGCCAGCAGTTTAATACAGGGTAGTTATGGCTACACCTTC,CASSLIQGSYGYTF
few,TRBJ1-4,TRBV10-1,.,TGCGCCGGGAAGTGGGCCGACACAACTAATGAAAAACTGTTTTTT,CAGKWADTTNEKLFF
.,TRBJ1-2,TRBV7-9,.,TGTGCCAGCAGACCCGCGGGACTGACTTCGATTAACTATGGCTACACCTTC,CASRPAGLTSINYGYTF
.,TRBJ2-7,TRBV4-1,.,TGCGCCAGCAGCCCAGTTGGGGGGTCGGCCTACGAGCAGTACTTC,CASSPVGGSAYEQYF
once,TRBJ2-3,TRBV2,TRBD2,TGTGCCAGCAGGCTAAGACTAGCGGGAAGCACAGATACGCAGTATTTT,CASRLRLAGSTDTQYF
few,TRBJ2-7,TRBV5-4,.,TGTGCCAGCAGCGCGAAGGACGGCCCCTACGAGCAGTACTTC,CASSAKDGPYEQYF
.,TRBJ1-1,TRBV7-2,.,TGTGCCAGCAGCCGGGGGGGGAGGTCCCGAGAGGAAGCTTTCTTT,CASSRGGRSREEAFF
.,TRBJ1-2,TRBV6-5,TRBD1,TGTGCCACTACCGGGACAGATTATGGCTACACCTTC,CATTGTDYGYTF
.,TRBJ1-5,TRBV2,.,TGTGCCAGCAGTGAAGGGGCAGGGGTAAGGCAGCCCCAGCATTTT,CASSEGAGVRQPQHF